This T cell receptor (beta chain) was sequenced in a study of OX40 agonist ivuxolimab in advanced cancers. General study points: Among T cells, CD8+ cells averaged more expanded clones than CD4+ cells.

V shed 1 base, J shed 4 bases, and the junction held 5 bases outside the gene matches. The germline gives CDR1 SGHAT, CDR2 FQNNGV. The CDR3 sequence is 15 residues long. Method: immunoSEQ multiplex PCR; TCRdb's copy keeps in-frame clones and lacks some. There are roughly 53,000 clones in the sample; around nine tenths occur only once, and approximately 1.6% lies in the top ten. Of note for this clone: The antigen remains unidentified.

The sequencing used CD4+ or CD8+ T cells sorted from blood, collected in a trial of the OX40 agonist ivuxolimab. This chain connects TRBV11-2 to TRBJ1-1, with 8 bases matching TRBD1. This sequence was found in an adult with an advanced solid tumor such as melanoma, head and neck, liver or kidney cancer. CDR3 sequence: CASSLGTGRGTEAFF. CDR3 bases: TGTGCCAGCAGCTTAGGGACAGGGAGGGGCACTGAAGCTTTCTTT.